The TCR beta chain described here comes from a study of T-cell reconstitution after alpha-beta-depleted transplantation in children. This clonotype was seen many times. The target antigen is unknown. General study results and limits: About two months after transplant, alpha-beta T cells reportedly came from several hundred expanded graft clones.

During its preparation, the TCRbeta library received unique molecular identifiers. TCRdb itself ran the PCR reads through MiXCR, one entry per CDR3 protein. The sample holds about 440,000 distinct CDR3 sequences, about 40% seen once. Germline loops: CDR1 SGHTA, CDR2 FQGNSA. Trimming stripped 5 bases from V and 0 bases from J, with 11 bases between. The CDR3 runs to 15 residues. The sequences come from PBMCs, collected before TCRalphabeta/CD19-depleted stem cell transplant. The chain employs TRBV7-2 and TRBJ2-1; D is unresolved. This receptor was identified in a girl aged 2 to 10 with aplastic anemia, due to receive a stem cell transplant. CDR3 DNA sequence: TGTGCCAGCAGCCCGGTTGACATCTCCTACAATGAGCAGTTCTTC. Encoded protein: CASSPVDISYNEQFF.